Listed below are T cell receptor beta chains from one sample, sequenced in a study of T cells after posttransplantation cyclophosphamide. Profiling relied on immunoSEQ multiplex PCR, and the TCRdb table lists in-frame clones only, not all of them. The repertoire holds 66,000 or so clones, 93% seen once, with approximately 2.7% in the top ten. The sequenced material came from PBMCs. The source of these receptors is a woman aged 25-40 years in good health and a related stem cell transplant donor. CDR3s include the opening cysteine and the closing phenylalanine or tryptophan. Some rows have no size entry. The others give once, few or many, or a class for an expanded clone.

clone size,V gene,J gene,CDR3 protein
NA,TRBV30,TRBJ2-5,CAWGRVGGGPRETQYF
NA,TRBV7-8,TRBJ2-2,CASSSSSSVIYSGELFF
NA,TRBV4-2,TRBJ1-5,CASSQEVWTDSNQPQHF
NA,TRBV15,TRBJ2-1,CATSRDHRGGNEQFF
NA,TRBV9,TRBJ1-3,CASSVPSEGNTIYF
NA,TRBV12-5,TRBJ2-7,CASGSSESSYEQYF
medium-sized,TRBV28,TRBJ1-2,CASSYDRGYYGYTF
NA,TRBV10-3,TRBJ2-5,CATTPGAGVRTQYF
NA,TRBV5-5,TRBJ2-3,CASSLQGRLADTQYF
NA,TRBV5-1,TRBJ1-1,CASLGGEAFF
NA,TRBV7-9,TRBJ1-6,CASSSGGADSPLHF
NA,TRBV7-9,TRBJ1-3,CASRYALRNTIYF
NA,TRBV7-9,TRBJ1-6,CASSLASGTSNSPLHF
NA,TRBV19,TRBJ2-3,CASSIFGGSLTDTQYF
NA,TRBV27,TRBJ2-1,CASTSGGPWDEQFF
NA,TRBV9,TRBJ1-2,CASSLNRGQDGYTF